Listed below are T cell receptor beta chains from one sample, sequenced in a study of blood T cells in healthy people across ages. TCRdb re-analysed the 5' RACE reads in MiXCR, keeping a single row per CDR3 protein. The table records around 650,000 distinct CDR3 sequences, approximately 40% of them present only once. The sequencing sample was made of blood. The receptor set was obtained from a man older than 75 in good health. The conserved cysteine and the conserved F or W are not part of the CDR3 here.

V gene: TRBV7-2; J gene: TRBJ2-6; CDR3 protein: ASSLTGPAGSGANVLT
V gene: TRBV20-1; J gene: TRBJ2-5; CDR3 protein: SARIQGRNWSQY
V gene: TRBV6-2/TRBV6-3; J gene: TRBJ1-1; CDR3 protein: ASSYGLRNTEAF
V gene: TRBV6-5; J gene: TRBJ2-7; CDR3 protein: ASRHRDRGSYEQY
V gene: TRBV7-2; J gene: TRBJ2-1; CDR3 protein: ASSLGSGTGGRNEQF
V gene: TRBV18; J gene: TRBJ2-6; CDR3 protein: ASSPVVSGANVLT
V gene: TRBV7-9; J gene: TRBJ2-1; CDR3 protein: ASSLGRFNEQF
V gene: TRBV30; J gene: TRBJ1-2; CDR3 protein: AWSVTGPNYGYT
V gene: TRBV20-1; J gene: .; CDR3 protein: SARDSSGGAGETQY
V gene: TRBV20-1; J gene: TRBJ2-7; CDR3 protein: SARLPPNEQY
V gene: TRBV7-3; J gene: TRBJ2-1; CDR3 protein: ASSLGGFRYNEQF
V gene: TRBV25-1; J gene: TRBJ1-5; CDR3 protein: ASSETGMGQPQH
V gene: TRBV9; J gene: TRBJ2-1; CDR3 protein: ASSVDDLAGGPMVSVEQF
V gene: TRBV24-1; J gene: TRBJ2-1; CDR3 protein: ATSDVLWLPNNEQF
V gene: TRBV2; J gene: TRBJ1-1; CDR3 protein: ASSEDQGATEAF
V gene: TRBV11-1; J gene: .; CDR3 protein: ASSWDRGFDEQY
V gene: TRBV5-1; J gene: TRBJ2-5; CDR3 protein: ASSPGTSGRETQY
V gene: TRBV14; J gene: TRBJ2-7; CDR3 protein: ASSQTHTSVHEQY
V gene: TRBV11-3; J gene: TRBJ2-1; CDR3 protein: ASSRTQGFHNEQF
V gene: TRBV28; J gene: .; CDR3 protein: ASSPVMSSYNEQY
V gene: TRBV7-2; J gene: TRBJ1-2; CDR3 protein: ASSLDLWGQAGGYT
V gene: TRBV29-1; J gene: TRBJ1-1; CDR3 protein: SFRNEVANTEAF
V gene: TRBV24-1; J gene: TRBJ2-3; CDR3 protein: ATSPDRGRLEDTQY
V gene: TRBV2; J gene: TRBJ2-3; CDR3 protein: ASSERAGLKLRDTQY